The 27 T cell receptor beta chains reported below all come from one sample, sequenced in a study of shared clonotypes between healthy human individuals. TCRdb keeps only in-frame clones here, not all; method: immunoSEQ multiplex PCR. The sample yields roughly 480,000 clones, 79% seen once. Material for sequencing was PBMCs. These receptor sequences come from a woman between 40 and 55 years old in good health. Some clones in this sample may be carry-over from other donors' samples.

V is TRBV28 and J is TRBJ1-1, with TRBD1 as a possible D gene (6 bases). Germline V gene lookup returns CDR1 MDHEN and CDR2 SYDVKM. The CDR3 has 16 amino acids. Trimming removed 2 bases from V and 1 base from J, with 14 bases in between. The CDR3 coding sequence is TGTGCCAGCAGTTTAGGGGGCAGGGCAGAGAACACTGAAGCTTTCTTT. Its protein product is CASSLGGRAENTEAFF. Supplemented by reference TRBV28 and TRBJ1-1, the full variable domain reads DVKVTQSSRYLVKRTGEKVFLECVQDMDHENMFWYRQDPGLGLRLIYFSYDVKMKEKGDIPEGYSVSREKKERFSLILESASTNQTSMYLCASSLGGRAENTEAFFGQGTRLTVV.

The table lists this clone with a count of one. The rearrangement links TRBV11-1 to TRBJ2-1; 7 bases line up with TRBD1. Germline CDR1 reads SGHAT; CDR2 reads FQDESV (reference sequence). The CDR3 totals 15 residues. The V gene end was trimmed by 3 bases and the J gene end by 9 bases; junction bases not matched to a gene: 11. Here the CDR3 reads CASSLDTTGAGEQFF. The CDR3 DNA reads TGTGCCAGCAGCTTGGATACAACAGGGGCCGGTGAGCAGTTCTTC.

The chain's CDR3 is CASRGDRASYEQYF. In DNA form, the CDR3 reads TGTGCCAGCCGGGGAGACAGGGCAAGCTACGAGCAGTACTTC. The V gene is TRBV6-1, the J gene TRBJ2-7, with 7 bases fitting TRBD1. V lost 8 bases and J lost 3; bases outside the gene matches: 10. The CDR3 totals 14 residues. Per germline, CDR1 MNHNS and CDR2 SASEGT.

The chain recombines TRBV15 with TRBJ2-2; tentatively, D is TRBD1 (5 bases). Trimming pared 0 bases from V and 7 bases from J, leaving 12 bases between. CDR1 and CDR2 from the germline V gene are LNHNV and YYDKDF (reference sequence). The CDR3 covers 15 residues. The CDR3 loop reads CATSRDRQGGGELFF. The CDR3, as DNA: TGTGCCACCAGCAGAGATCGGCAGGGCGGCGGGGAGCTGTTTTTT. The variable domain in full, with the rest retrieved from reference TRBV15 and TRBJ2-2, is DAMVIQNPRYQVTQFGKPVTLSCSQTLNHNVMYWYQQKSSQAPKLLFHYYDKDFNNEADTPDNFQSRRPNTSFCFLDIRSPGLGDTAMYLCATSRDRQGGGELFFGEGSRLTVL.

This clone has only a few counts. V gene TRBV5-1 combines with J gene TRBJ2-1; possibly TRBD2 for D (5 bases). The CDR3 extends over 15 amino acids. CDR1 and CDR2 from the germline V gene are SGHRS and YFSETQ. With 3 bases removed from V and 0 bases from J, the gap between germline ends came to 10 bases. The CDR3 loop is CASSYDYSSYNEQFF. CDR3 nucleotides: TGCGCCAGCAGCTATGACTACTCCTCCTACAATGAGCAGTTCTTC. Looking up the rest from reference TRBV5-1 and TRBJ2-1 gives the full variable domain: KAGVTQTPRYLIKTRGQQVTLSCSPISGHRSVSWYQQTPGQGLQFLFEYFSETQRNKGNFPGRFSGRQFSNSRSEMNVSTLELGDSALYLCASSYDYSSYNEQFFGPGTRLTVL.

Written as DNA, the CDR3 is TGTGCCAGCAGTGAATTTAGGGGGGGGAAGGTATTTGAAAAACTGTTTTTT. Residues: CASSEFRGGKVFEKLFF. The chain recombines TRBV6-1 with TRBJ1-4, with a tentative D call TRBD1 (6 bases). The CDR3 has 17 amino acids. The V gene lost 2 bases and the J gene lost 7 bases, with 20 bases spanning the gap. Germline V lookup: CDR1 MNHNS, CDR2 SASEGT.

In this sample, this clone turned up once. The rearrangement links TRBV5-6 to TRBJ2-3; TRBD2 might be the D (6 bases). Germline V gene sequence: CDR1 SGHDT, CDR2 YYEEEE. There are 14 residues in the CDR3. Between the trimmed V and J ends, which lost 2 bases and 0 bases, there was a span of 7 bases. CDR3 loop: CASSFGTSTDTQYF. The CDR3, as DNA: TGTGCCAGCAGCTTTGGGACTAGCACAGATACGCAGTATTTT. Supplemented by reference TRBV5-6 and TRBJ2-3, the full variable domain reads DAGVTQSPTHLIKTRGQQVTLRCSPKSGHDTVSWYQQALGQGPQFIFQYYEEEERQRGNFPDRFSGHQFPNYSSELNVNALLLGDSALYLCASSFGTSTDTQYFGPGTRLTVL.

This clone appeared a single time. The chain combines TRBV5-1 with TRBJ2-7; 9 bases are a match to TRBD1. Germline values: CDR1 SGHRS, CDR2 YFSETQ. This CDR3 is built from 13 residues. Trimming cost V 4 bases and J 5 bases; bases outside gene matches: 4. The CDR3, as DNA: TGCGCCAGCAGCCTGGACAGGGGCAACGAGCAGTACTTC. Translated: CASSLDRGNEQYF.

This clone was seen more than once but under ten times. The chain carries TRBV30 and TRBJ1-1, with D possibly TRBD1 on 6 matching bases. The CDR3 length is 14 residues. Looked up from germline, CDR1 is GTSNPN and CDR2 is SVGIG (reference sequence). Deletions cut 0 bases from V and 4 bases from J, with 12 bases between. CDR3 in amino acids: CAWSVSPGVTEAFF. The CDR3 bases are TGTGCCTGGAGTGTTTCCCCAGGGGTCACTGAAGCTTTCTTT.

J is TRBJ2-3 and V is TRBV7-2; 7 positions match TRBD2. CDR1 SGHTA and CDR2 FQGNSA come from the germline V gene. The CDR3 is 14 amino acids. V lost 5 bases and J lost 8; bases outside the gene matches: 10. The CDR3 loop reads CASSPAGPGGTQYF. CDR3 bases: TGTGCCAGCAGCCCCGCTGGACCGGGGGGTACGCAGTATTTT.

The V gene is TRBV28, the J gene TRBJ1-4, with D unclear. Germline CDR1 is MDHEN and CDR2 is SYDVKM. CDR3 length: 12 amino acids. Trimming took 6 bases from V and 5 from J, leaving 7 bases between them. In nucleotides, the CDR3 is TGTGCCAGCAGGTGGGAGAATGAAAAACTGTTTTTT. It translates to CASRWENEKLFF.

This CDR3 is CASSLDRYNEQFF. DNA for the CDR3: TGTGCCAGCAGCTTAGACCGATACAATGAGCAGTTCTTC. This chain links TRBV7-9 with TRBJ2-1, with D unresolved. V dropped 1 base and J dropped 4 bases, with 5 bases sitting between them. Germline V gene lookup returns CDR1 SEHNR and CDR2 FQNEAQ (reference sequence). The CDR3 consists of 13 residues.

This clone showed up just once. The genes are TRBV18 and TRBJ2-1; the match to TRBD2 covers 10 bases. This CDR3 region has 17 residues. With 0 bases clipped from V and 7 bases from J, the junction kept 9 bases outside the gene matches. In germline, CDR1 is KGHSH, CDR2 LQKENI. The DNA of the CDR3 is TGTGCCAGCTCACCACCACTTATAGCGGGAGGCTGGAATGAGCAGTTCTTC. It encodes CASSPPLIAGGWNEQFF.

Remarks on this clone: A read error may account for a junction end that differs from germline. CDR3 sequence (DNA): TGCGCCAGCAGCCTTGGGACACAAGGGACCCAGTACTTC. Translation: CASSLGTQGTQYF. The chain joins TRBV4-1 to TRBJ2-5; a weak D match, TRBD1 (6 bases). Germline V gene lookup returns CDR1 MGHRA and CDR2 YSYEKL. The CDR3 has 13 residues.

The gene calls are TRBV6-6 and TRBJ2-5; no clear D. Germline lookup yields CDR1 MNHNY and CDR2 SVGAGI (reference sequence). V dropped 4 bases and J dropped 13 bases, with 16 bases sitting between them. This CDR3 spans 12 amino acids. The CDR3 region is CASSFLPEILYF. The DNA of the CDR3 is TGTGCCAGCAGTTTCTTACCCGAAATACTGTACTTC.

The chain is built from TRBV5-6 and TRBJ2-3, with D possibly being TRBD2 (6 bases). V was cut by 1 base and J by 0 bases, with 12 bases left in between. The CDR3 totals 16 residues. Germline loops: CDR1 SGHDT, CDR2 YYEEEE. CDR3 sequence reads: CASSLTLAHSTDTQYF. The CDR3 coding sequence is TGTGCCAGCAGCTTGACTCTAGCGCATAGCACAGATACGCAGTATTTT.

This clone showed up just a few times. The identical CDR3 is also encoded by other nucleotide sequences in the sample. CDR3 amino acids: CASSLGSQETQYF. In nucleotides, the CDR3 is TGCGCCAGCAGCTTGGGCAGCCAAGAGACCCAGTACTTC. The rearrangement uses TRBV5-1 and TRBJ2-5, with D unclear. This CDR3 contains 13 residues. The ends were cut back, 0 bases at V and 1 base at J, with 4 bases in the middle. Germline CDR1 reads SGHRS; CDR2 reads YFSETQ.

The chain combines TRBV27 with TRBJ2-1; 8 nucleotides agree with TRBD1. With 2 bases clipped from V and 5 bases from J, the junction kept 5 bases outside the gene matches. The CDR3 has 15 amino acids. Germline lookup yields CDR1 MNHEY and CDR2 SMNVEV (reference sequence). The CDR3 reads CASSLGTGPHNEQFF. The CDR3 bases are TGTGCCAGCAGTTTAGGGACAGGCCCCCACAATGAGCAGTTCTTC.

Of note for this clone: The same CDR3 can be traced to other DNA sequences in this sample. The chain combines TRBV19 with TRBJ2-5, with a possible D match to TRBD1 (5 bases). Trimming removed 7 bases from V and 2 bases from J, with 11 bases in between. Germline lookup yields CDR1 LNHDA and CDR2 SQIVND (reference sequence). This CDR3 is 13 amino acids long. CDR3 loop: CASNQGRQETQYF. DNA for the CDR3: TGTGCCAGTAACCAGGGTCGGCAAGAGACCCAGTACTTC.

V is TRBV4-3 and J is TRBJ1-2; no definite D call. Deletions cut 0 bases from V and 4 bases from J, with 15 bases between. Germline V gene lookup returns CDR1 LGHNA and CDR2 YSLEER. The CDR3 covers 16 residues. The CDR3 coding sequence is TGCGCCAGCAGCCAAGAGCGGGGATCAACCTTCTATGGCTACACCTTC. Translating it yields CASSQERGSTFYGYTF.

The rearrangement links TRBV9 to TRBJ2-5; TRBD1 matches 8 bases. The CDR3 consists of 16 residues. Germline values: CDR1 SGDLS, CDR2 YYNGEE. J was trimmed by 4 bases and V by 4 bases; bases with no gene match: 12. The CDR3 DNA is TGTGCCAGCAGCCCTCAGCCGGGACAGGTCGTAGAGACCCAGTACTTC. Amino acid sequence: CASSPQPGQVVETQYF.

The CDR3 DNA is TGTGCCAGCAGGACGGGCAGGACAGGCCCCCCAGGGGCTTATGGCTACACCTTC. Protein sequence: CASRTGRTGPPGAYGYTF. V is TRBV2 and J is TRBJ1-2, with 7 bases that match TRBD1. The CDR3 length is 18 residues. After removal of 6 bases from V and 5 bases from J, the junction contained 21 bases not matched to a gene. The germline gives CDR1 SNHLY, CDR2 FYNNEI. Drawing the rest from reference TRBV2 and TRBJ1-2, the complete variable domain is EPEVTQTPSHQVTQMGQEVILRCVPISNHLYFYWYRQILGQKVEFLVSFYNNEISEKSEIFDDQFSVERPDGSNFTLKIRSTKLEDSAMYFCASRTGRTGPPGAYGYTFGSGTRLTVV.

J is TRBJ1-5 and V is TRBV27; the D is unclear. The germline gives CDR1 MNHEY, CDR2 SMNVEV (reference sequence). There are 18 residues in the CDR3. Trimming removed 2 bases from V and 3 bases from J, with 20 bases in between. Here the CDR3 reads CASSLPTGRPGSNQPQHF. Written as DNA, the CDR3 is TGTGCCAGCAGTTTACCTACGGGCAGACCGGGGTCCAATCAGCCCCAGCATTTT.

The chain employs TRBV9 and TRBJ2-7; 10 bases are shared with TRBD2. Germline V gives CDR1 SGDLS, CDR2 YYNGEE. This CDR3 contains 15 residues. Trimming cost V 0 bases and J 4 bases; bases outside gene matches: 4. The CDR3 sequence is CASSVDDSGRYEQYF. The CDR3 region has the DNA TGTGCCAGCAGCGTAGATGATAGCGGGAGGTACGAGCAGTACTTC.

This clone came up once. The V and J genes are TRBV5-1 and TRBJ1-2; D unclear. From germline, CDR1 is SGHRS and CDR2 YFSETQ. The CDR3 runs to 14 residues. Between the trimmed V and J ends, which lost 4 bases and 4 bases, there was a span of 14 bases. CDR3 protein: CASSPLWVGYGYTF. The CDR3 DNA reads as TGCGCCAGCAGCCCCCTATGGGTCGGCTATGGCTACACCTTC.

In its sample, this clone was seen a few times. The rearrangement uses TRBV29-1 and TRBJ2-4; D call uncertain. Germline V lookup: CDR1 SQVTM, CDR2 ANQGSEA. The CDR3 contains 12 residues. V was trimmed by 6 bases and J by 11 bases, leaving 17 bases between them. Here the CDR3 DNA reads TGCAGCGTGACCGACGCGGAGCGTGTTCAGTACTTC. Translation: CSVTDAERVQYF.

V and J are TRBV9 and TRBJ1-3, with TRBD1 identical over 9 bases. The CDR3 consists of 15 residues. Germline CDR1 reads SGDLS; CDR2 reads YYNGEE. Trimming removed 3 bases from V and 8 bases from J; junction bases left unmatched: 9. The DNA for the CDR3 is TGTGCCAGCAGCGCCCCCAGACAGGGGGTAGACACCATATATTTT. Residues: CASSAPRQGVDTIYF.